One sample yielded the 25 T cell receptor beta chains listed below, sequenced in a study of response to subunit inactivated influenza vaccine. TCRdb called the RT-PCR reads again in MiXCR, with one record for every CDR3 protein. The sample lists roughly 570,000 distinct CDR3 sequences, 10% to 15% occurring once. The starting material was PBMCs from blood, obtained roughly 46 days after vaccination. These receptor sequences come from a man aged 45-60 years who received an inactivated influenza vaccine.

Regarding this clonotype: At one boundary the junction diverges from the germline segment, which might be a read error. The V call is TRBV20-1, the J call TRBJ2-7; TRBD1 or TRBD2 may be the D gene (7 bases each). Looked up from germline, CDR1 is DFQATT and CDR2 is SNEGSKA (reference sequence). There are 13 residues in the CDR3. CDR3 nucleotide sequence: TGCGGTGCTAGAAGTCAGGGGGGGTACGAGCAGTACTTC. This codes for CGARSQGGYEQYF.

The rearrangement uses TRBV12-3 or TRBV12-4 and TRBJ2-2; possibly TRBD1 for D (5 bases). The V and J ends lost 7 bases and 6 bases respectively, with 12 bases between them. The CDR3 runs 13 residues. DNA of the CDR3: TGTGCCAGCAACCTGGGGCGATCCGGGGAGCTGTTTTTT. Protein sequence: CASNLGRSGELFF.

This clonotype was recorded a few times. This chain joins TRBV7-2 and TRBJ2-1; 11 nucleotides align to TRBD2. This CDR3 is built from 17 residues. CDR1 is SGHTA and CDR2 is FQGNSA in the germline V gene. The V segment lost 1 base and the J segment 5 bases; nucleotides outside the gene matches: 7. CDR3 amino acids: CASSLGPGTSGDNEQFF. The CDR3 DNA follows: TGTGCCAGCAGCTTAGGACCAGGGACTAGCGGAGACAATGAGCAGTTCTTC. The whole variable domain, filled in from reference TRBV7-2 and TRBJ2-1, reads GAGVSQSPSNKVTEKGKDVELRCDPISGHTALYWYRQSLGQGLEFLIYFQGNSAPDKSGLPSDRFSAERTGGSVSTLTIQRTQQEDSAVYLCASSLGPGTSGDNEQFFGPGTRLTVL.

V is TRBV6-2 or TRBV6-3 and J is TRBJ2-6; D ambiguous. The CDR3 runs to 12 residues. Deletions cut 4 bases from V and 18 bases from J, with 16 bases between. Germline V gene data show CDR1 as MNHEY and CDR2 as SVGEGT. The CDR3 DNA reads as TGTGCCAGCAGTTTCCCAGTGAGGCCCCCGACTTTC. Its translation is CASSFPVRPPTF.

This clonotype was seen a handful of times. The chain joins TRBV7-9 to TRBJ1-2, with 9 bases that match TRBD1. Trimming at V came to 5 bases and at J to 4 bases, leaving 8 bases not matched to a gene. Germline V gene sequence: CDR1 SEHNR, CDR2 FQNEAQ (reference sequence). The CDR3 is 15 residues long. In DNA form, the CDR3 reads TGTGCCAGCAGCAACCGGGACAGGGTCTTCTATGGCTACACCTTC. It specifies CASSNRDRVFYGYTF. The variable domain in full, completed from reference TRBV7-9 and TRBJ1-2, reads DTGVSQNPRHKITKRGQNVTFRCDPISEHNRLYWYRQTLGQGPEFLTYFQNEAQLEKSRLLSDRFSAERPKGSFSTLEIQRTEQGDSAMYLCASSNRDRVFYGYTFGSGTRLTVV.

This clonotype was detected a few times. The V and J genes are TRBV5-1 and TRBJ2-1, with 14 bases fitting TRBD2. The length of the CDR3 is 17 residues. V dropped 4 bases and J dropped 4; count of bases not matched to a gene: 7. In germline, CDR1 is SGHRS, CDR2 YFSETQ. The CDR3 sequence: CASSTGLAGGLYNEQFF. In DNA, the CDR3 is TGCGCCAGCAGCACCGGACTAGCGGGGGGTCTATACAATGAGCAGTTCTTC.

This clonotype was seen a handful of times. The V gene is TRBV5-1, the J gene TRBJ2-3; 8 bases are shared with TRBD1. This CDR3 has 15 residues. The V gene's germline CDR1 is SGHRS and CDR2 YFSETQ. J lost 0 bases, V lost 5 bases, and 5 bases had no gene match. CDR3 bases: TGCGCCAGCAGAATACAGGGGGGAAGCACAGATACGCAGTATTTT. Encoded protein: CASRIQGGSTDTQYF.

A few counts support this clonotype. V and J are TRBV7-9 and TRBJ2-5; D is undetermined. Germline V gene data show CDR1 as SEHNR and CDR2 as FQNEAQ (reference sequence). This CDR3 has 12 residues. V was cut by 0 bases and J by 5 bases, with 4 bases left in between. In DNA, the CDR3 is TGTGCCAGCAGCTTAGCGACCGAGACCCAGTACTTC. Encoded protein: CASSLATETQYF.

V usage is TRBV20-1 and J usage is TRBJ2-3; D tentatively fits TRBD1 or TRBD2 (6 bases each). Germline V CDR1 and CDR2: DFQATT, SNEGSKA (reference sequence). The length of the CDR3 is 12 residues. V lost 7 bases and J lost 1, with 9 bases in between. The CDR3 DNA is TGCAGTGAGGGGGAGGGCACAGATACGCAGTATTTT. Its protein product is CSEGEGTDTQYF.

This clonotype appeared a few times. This sequence joins TRBV5-1 and TRBJ2-7; D might be TRBD1 (6 bases). The CDR3 is 14 residues long. V dropped 4 bases and J dropped 0 bases, with 11 bases sitting between them. The germline V gene encodes CDR1 SGHRS and CDR2 YFSETQ. CDR3 sequence (DNA): TGCGCCAGCAGCGGGGACATCCCCTCCTACGAGCAGTACTTC. Translated, it gives CASSGDIPSYEQYF.

This rearrangement joins TRBV28 to TRBJ2-1; maybe TRBD2 (6 bases). Germline CDR1 reads MDHEN; CDR2 reads SYDVKM. Trimming stripped 5 bases from V and 8 bases from J, with 19 bases between. The CDR3 has 15 residues. This chain's CDR3 is CASSPRGSGIDEQFF. DNA for the CDR3: TGTGCCAGCAGTCCCCGCGGTAGCGGAATCGATGAGCAGTTCTTC.

This clonotype was seen only a few times. V and J are TRBV4-1 and TRBJ1-4; D gene ambiguous. Germline loops: CDR1 MGHRA, CDR2 YSYEKL. The CDR3 spans 15 residues. Trimming took off 5 bases at V and 8 bases at J, with 18 bases between the two ends. CDR3 amino acids: CASSINGRIEEKLFF. CDR3 in DNA: TGCGCCAGCAGCATCAACGGCAGAATCGAGGAAAAACTGTTTTTT.

The gene calls are TRBV6-5 and TRBJ2-6, with 9 bases lining up with TRBD1. V lost 4 bases, J lost 2 bases, and 9 bases stayed unmatched. Germline V gene lookup returns CDR1 MNHEY and CDR2 SVGAGI. The CDR3 has 18 amino acids. CDR3 region: CASSSRTGEGTGANVLTF. The CDR3 DNA sequence: TGTGCCAGCAGTTCAAGGACAGGGGAAGGAACTGGGGCCAACGTCCTGACTTTC.

This clonotype was seen only a few times. The chain joins TRBV7-9 to TRBJ1-2; TRBD1 matches at 7 bases. Germline V gene data show CDR1 as SEHNR and CDR2 as FQNEAQ (reference sequence). This CDR3 has 14 residues. With V trimmed by 5 bases and J by 4 bases, 7 bases remained unmatched. The CDR3 coding sequence is TGTGCCAGCAGCGGACGACAGGGCCTCTATGGCTACACCTTC. Translating it yields CASSGRQGLYGYTF.

This clonotype was recorded many times. The V call is TRBV4-3, the J call TRBJ2-5; D tentatively reads TRBD1 or TRBD2 (5 bases each). The CDR3 loop spans 17 amino acids. Germline V gene sequence: CDR1 LGHNA, CDR2 YSLEER. V was pared by 7 bases and J by 0 bases, with 21 bases between. The CDR3 DNA is TGCGCCAGCACCGCCAGGGTATCGGGGAGACACCAAGAGACCCAGTACTTC. Protein product: CASTARVSGRHQETQYF.

A few counts support this clonotype. V and J are TRBV4-2 and TRBJ2-1; 10 bases map to TRBD2. Germline V CDR1 and CDR2: LGHNA, YNFKEQ. With 1 base clipped from V and 6 bases from J, the junction kept 6 bases outside the gene matches. The CDR3 runs to 16 residues. CDR3 sequence (DNA): TGTGCCAGCAGCCAAGCCGGGACTAGCGTTTCCAATGAGCAGTTCTTC. It encodes CASSQAGTSVSNEQFF.

This clonotype has a handful of counts. The V and J genes are TRBV10-3 and TRBJ2-5, with D possibly matching TRBD1 (6 bases). CDR1 ENHRY and CDR2 SYGVKD come from the germline V gene. There are 12 residues in the CDR3. The V end was cut by 6 bases, the J end by 5 bases, with 10 bases between. This chain's CDR3 is CAIRGQGETQYF. CDR3 sequence (DNA): TGTGCCATCAGGGGACAAGGCGAGACCCAGTACTTC.

This chain joins TRBV28 and TRBJ2-3; 9 nucleotides align to TRBD1. Looked up from germline, CDR1 is MDHEN and CDR2 is SYDVKM. The CDR3 length is 16 residues. The trim removed 5 bases at V and 0 bases at J, leaving 6 bases unmatched. This chain's CDR3 is CASSTYRGLSTDTQYF. In nucleotides, the CDR3 is TGTGCCAGCAGTACTTACAGGGGGCTTAGCACAGATACGCAGTATTTT.

This clonotype has a handful of counts. The chain combines TRBV5-1 with TRBJ2-7, with TRBD1 matching 7 bases. The junction had 10 bases not matched to a gene; V was cut back by 4 bases and J by 6 bases. Germline V gene sequence: CDR1 SGHRS, CDR2 YFSETQ. The CDR3 covers 14 residues. CDR3 sequence (DNA): TGCGCCAGCAGCCAGGGGGTCTCTAGGGTCGAGCAGTACTTC. It codes for CASSQGVSRVEQYF.

The chain combines TRBV9 with TRBJ2-1, with 12 bases matching TRBD2. The CDR3 loop spans 14 amino acids. In germline, CDR1 is SGDLS, CDR2 YYNGEE. The V segment lost 0 bases and the J segment 9 bases; nucleotides outside the gene matches: 1. The CDR3 here is CASSVELAGGEQFF. CDR3 coding DNA: TGTGCCAGCAGCGTAGAACTAGCGGGAGGTGAGCAGTTCTTC.

This clonotype appeared a few times. This sequence joins TRBV9 and TRBJ1-6, with a weak D call TRBD1 (5 bases). There are 14 residues in the CDR3. The germline CDR1 and CDR2 sequences are SGDLS and YYNGEE. V was shortened by 3 bases and J by 10 bases, with 14 bases between the two germline ends. The CDR3 reads CASSGREVDSPLHF. For the CDR3, the DNA is TGTGCCAGCAGCGGCAGGGAGGTAGACTCACCCCTCCACTTT. The full variable domain, completed using reference TRBV9 and TRBJ1-6, is DSGVTQTPKHLITATGQRVTLRCSPRSGDLSVYWYQQSLDQGLQFLIQYYNGEERAKGNILERFSAQQFPDLHSELNLSSLELGDSALYFCASSGREVDSPLHFGNGTRLTVT.

In this sample, this clonotype turned up a few times. The chain employs TRBV4-3 and TRBJ2-2, with a possible D match to TRBD2 (5 bases). Per the germline V gene, CDR1 is LGHNA and CDR2 is YSLEER. Trimming left V 0 bases short and J 6 bases short, with 11 bases between. The CDR3 extends over 15 amino acids. The CDR3 here is CASSQDRLASGELFF. In DNA form, the CDR3 reads TGCGCCAGCAGCCAAGATCGGCTAGCCTCCGGGGAGCTGTTTTTT.

The chain links TRBV6-5 to TRBJ2-4; unclear D gene. Per the germline V gene, CDR1 is MNHEY and CDR2 is SVGAGI. Trimming pared 0 bases from V and 9 bases from J, leaving 9 bases between. This CDR3 is 13 amino acids long. CDR3 sequence reads: CASSYSPLAIQYF. The CDR3 coding sequence is TGTGCCAGCAGTTACTCCCCCCTGGCCATTCAGTACTTC.

The gene calls are TRBV27 and TRBJ2-5; a possible D gene is TRBD1 (6 bases). CDR3 length: 15 amino acids. V gave up 9 bases and J gave up 1 base, with 18 bases separating them. Per the germline V gene, CDR1 is MNHEY and CDR2 is SMNVEV (reference sequence). CDR3 sequence (DNA): TGTGCCAGACCTCTGCCAGGGGAATCCCAAGAGACCCAGTACTTC. It codes for CARPLPGESQETQYF.

The V call is TRBV4-1, the J call TRBJ1-5; a possible D gene is TRBD1 (5 bases). V lost 3 bases and J lost 1, with 19 bases in between. The CDR3 runs to 18 residues. Germline V gene sequence: CDR1 MGHRA, CDR2 YSYEKL. The CDR3 region is CASSHAGALAGSNQPQHF. The CDR3 nucleotides read TGCGCCAGCAGCCACGCCGGGGCCCTGGCGGGCAGCAATCAGCCCCAGCATTTT.